What follows describes a single T cell receptor (beta chain). No antigen is known for it. Template switching created a universal primer site, and the cDNA included unique molecular identifiers. TCRdb fed the 5' RACE reads into MiXCR, producing one record per CDR3 protein. The table has about 470,000 distinct CDR3 sequences, roughly 24% seen once. The sample belongs to a study of identical twins. Study-level points and caveats: Part of the zero-insertion signal could reflect confounding by invariant MAIT and iNKT cells.

Germline values: CDR1 SGDLS, CDR2 YYNGEE. V shed 0 bases and J shed 5 bases, with 14 bases lying between them. The CDR3 totals 15 residues. The same sample was also used in a study of T cells expressing NK-cell markers. That work states: Unclear, still, was the HCMV specificity of the expanded NKG2C+ T cell clones.

The chain has TRBV9 and TRBJ2-5; D is perhaps TRBD1 or TRBD2 (5 bases each). Sample: CD4+ T cells sorted from blood. The clonotype was recovered from a woman aged 18-29 years in good health. The DNA for the CDR3 is TGTGCCAGCAGCGTAGCTTCGGGGTGGGGGGAGACCCAGTACTTC. Its protein is CASSVASGWGETQYF. The full variable domain, its missing parts supplied by reference TRBV9 and TRBJ2-5, is DSGVTQTPKHLITATGQRVTLRCSPRSGDLSVYWYQQSLDQGLQFLIQYYNGEERAKGNILERFSAQQFPDLHSELNLSSLELGDSALYFCASSVASGWGETQYFGPGTRLLVL.